This entry features one T cell receptor (beta chain) sequence. Its antigen is as yet unknown. This record belongs to a study of cytomegalovirus exposure and HLA in healthy donors. Findings and caveats of the study: A later analysis reportedly found that, within productive TCRs, an Asian-associated ancestry cluster had fewer N-insertions than the mean observed across the approximately 700 donors. TRBV6-2, TRBV6-3 and other indistinguishable V segments were excluded.

This CDR3 has 14 amino acids. CDR1 and CDR2 (germline): MNHEY, SVGAGI. Trimming took off 5 bases at V and 4 bases at J, with 14 bases between the two ends. The PCR made use of 60 Vbeta and 13 Jbeta primers. The repertoire was sequenced with immunoSEQ multiplex PCR; TCRdb's copy has only in-frame clones and lacks some. The sample has more than 200,000 clones; 82% are singletons. The V gene is TRBV6-5, the J gene TRBJ1-2; a weak D match, TRBD1 (6 bases). The TCR originated in a man aged 40-49 years in good health and CMV-seropositive. Input material: PBMCs. The CDR3 loop reads CASSRQDPTYGYTF. DNA for the CDR3: TGTGCCAGCAGTCGACAGGATCCAACCTATGGCTACACCTTC.